Listed below are T cell receptor beta chains from one sample, sequenced in a study of control samples from healthy donors and cancer patients. The assay was immunoSEQ multiplex PCR, and TCRdb's table has in-frame clones only and misses some. Among more than 95,000 clones, around 89% were seen once, and the ten largest hold roughly 2.5%. Sequencing was performed on blood. The receptors shown here come from a woman in her 70s in good health. Both conserved end residues are part of each CDR3. Fields, in order: clone size, V gene, D gene, J gene, CDR3 protein, CDR3 DNA. The D gene is left open where the match is weak. Clone size appears in some rows only: once, few, many, or a class for an expanded clone.

size: once
V: TRBV6-5
D: TRBD1
J: TRBJ2-5
CDR3: CASAIIGQGGETQYF
DNA: TGTGCCAGCGCGATTATTGGACAGGGGGGGGAGACCCAGTACTTC

size: -
V: TRBV5-8
D: -
J: TRBJ1-5
CDR3: CASSLRGGRGIPNQPQHF
DNA: TGTGCCAGCAGCTTGCGTGGGGGTCGTGGAATCCCAAATCAGCCCCAGCATTTT

size: -
V: TRBV5-6
D: TRBD1
J: TRBJ1-6
CDR3: CASSRGQGRLHF
DNA: TGTGCCAGCAGCCGGGGACAGGGTCGTCTCCACTTT

size: -
V: TRBV2
D: -
J: TRBJ2-7
CDR3: CASSIPRLPYEQYF
DNA: TGTGCCAGCAGCATCCCCAGGCTTCCCTACGAGCAGTACTTC

size: -
V: TRBV7-6
D: -
J: TRBJ1-5
CDR3: CASSPMGGRHQPQHF
DNA: TGTGCCAGCAGCCCCATGGGGGGGCGTCATCAGCCCCAGCATTTT

size: -
V: TRBV2
D: TRBD2
J: TRBJ2-2
CDR3: CASSQQAGLSAGELFF
DNA: TGTGCCAGCAGCCAACAGGCGGGACTATCGGCCGGGGAGCTGTTTTTT

size: once
V: TRBV4-1
D: -
J: TRBJ2-7
CDR3: CASSPQPRSSYEQYF
DNA: TGCGCCAGCAGCCCGCAGCCTAGGAGCTCCTACGAGCAGTACTTC

size: -
V: TRBV6-2/TRBV6-3
D: -
J: TRBJ1-5
CDR3: CASSYSTAGASNQPQHF
DNA: TGTGCCAGCAGTTACTCGACGGCGGGGGCCAGCAATCAGCCCCAGCATTTT

size: -
V: TRBV7-6
D: -
J: TRBJ1-5
CDR3: CAEPGDPVRPQHF
DNA: TGTGCAGAACCAGGAGACCCAGTCAGGCCCCAGCATTTT

size: -
V: TRBV10-3
D: -
J: TRBJ1-6
CDR3: CAISEDWRGSPLHF
DNA: TGTGCCATCAGTGAGGACTGGCGGGGTTCACCCCTCCACTTT

size: -
V: TRBV10-1
D: TRBD1
J: TRBJ1-1
CDR3: CASSEAPGTGVTEAFF
DNA: TGCGCCAGCAGTGAGGCGCCCGGGACAGGTGTCACTGAAGCTTTCTTT

size: -
V: TRBV4-3
D: TRBD2
J: TRBJ2-3
CDR3: CASSQVGTSGPDTQYF
DNA: TGCGCCAGCAGCCAAGTAGGGACTAGCGGCCCAGATACGCAGTATTTT

size: -
V: TRBV11-2
D: -
J: TRBJ1-1
CDR3: CASSLRGGTEAFF
DNA: TGTGCCAGCAGCTTGAGGGGGGGGACTGAAGCTTTCTTT

size: -
V: TRBV10-3
D: -
J: TRBJ2-5
CDR3: CAISESEETQYF
DNA: TGTGCCATCAGTGAGTCGGAGGAGACCCAGTACTTC

size: once
V: TRBV18
D: TRBD1
J: TRBJ1-5
CDR3: CASSPSQGTWPQHF
DNA: TGTGCCAGCTCACCTTCACAGGGGACTTGGCCCCAGCATTTT

size: -
V: TRBV5-4
D: -
J: TRBJ2-7
CDR3: CASGHPADRYEQYF
DNA: TGTGCCAGCGGCCACCCAGCGGACAGATACGAGCAGTACTTC

size: once
V: TRBV11-2
D: -
J: TRBJ1-2
CDR3: CASTLGVARDYGYTF
DNA: TGTGCCAGCACCCTAGGGGTGGCCAGGGACTATGGCTACACCTTC

size: -
V: TRBV6-5
D: TRBD1
J: TRBJ2-7
CDR3: CASSAGQAYEQYF
DNA: TGTGCCAGCAGCGCGGGACAGGCCTACGAGCAGTACTTC

size: -
V: TRBV29-1
D: TRBD2
J: TRBJ2-7
CDR3: CSVAAGDPYEQYF
DNA: TGCAGCGTTGCGGCGGGGGATCCCTACGAGCAGTACTTC

size: -
V: TRBV7-8
D: -
J: TRBJ2-7
CDR3: CASSLGGRAYEQYF
DNA: TGTGCCAGCAGCTTAGGAGGCAGGGCCTACGAGCAGTACTTC

size: -
V: TRBV6-1
D: -
J: TRBJ1-2
CDR3: CASSELALPGYTF
DNA: TGTGCCAGCAGTGAACTAGCCTTACCTGGCTACACCTTC

size: -
V: TRBV19
D: -
J: TRBJ1-1
CDR3: CASSLGGRAEAFF
DNA: TGTGCCAGTAGTTTGGGAGGCAGGGCTGAAGCTTTCTTT

size: -
V: TRBV6-5
D: -
J: TRBJ1-1
CDR3: CASAWTEAFF
DNA: TGTGCCTCGGCCTGGACTGAAGCTTTCTTT

size: -
V: TRBV7-9
D: -
J: TRBJ2-1
CDR3: CASSLSLQSHYNEQFF
DNA: TGTGCCAGCAGCTTATCATTACAGAGCCATTACAATGAGCAGTTCTTC

size: -
V: TRBV27
D: TRBD1
J: TRBJ1-6
CDR3: CASSLLWDRASPLHF
DNA: TGTGCCAGCAGTTTATTGTGGGACAGGGCTTCACCCCTCCACTTT

size: few
V: TRBV3-1/TRBV3-2
D: TRBD2
J: TRBJ2-3
CDR3: CASSQVFVDLESSGVTDTQYF
DNA: TGTGCCAGCAGCCAAGTTTTTGTAGACTTGGAGTCTAGCGGGGTCACAGATACGCAGTATTTT

size: once
V: TRBV7-9
D: -
J: TRBJ1-3
CDR3: CASSLRAGLSSGNTIYF
DNA: TGTGCCAGCAGCTTGAGGGCAGGTCTGAGCTCTGGAAACACCATATATTTT

size: -
V: TRBV29-1
D: -
J: TRBJ2-1
CDR3: CSGDSALGRGEQFF
DNA: TGCAGCGGTGACTCAGCCCTGGGCAGAGGTGAGCAGTTCTTC

size: -
V: TRBV4-2
D: TRBD1
J: TRBJ2-7
CDR3: CASSSSGGSYEQYF
DNA: TGTGCCAGCAGCTCATCAGGGGGCTCCTACGAGCAGTACTTC

size: -
V: TRBV7-8
D: -
J: TRBJ1-2
CDR3: CASSPDGLYGYTF
DNA: TGTGCCAGCAGCCCTGATGGACTCTATGGCTACACCTTC

size: -
V: TRBV7-8
D: TRBD2
J: TRBJ2-7
CDR3: CASSRAGGLVEQYF
DNA: TGTGCCAGCAGCCGAGCGGGGGGGCTGGTCGAGCAGTACTTC

size: -
V: TRBV5-1
D: -
J: TRBJ2-6
CDR3: CASSRDSGANVLTF
DNA: TGCGCCAGCTCTAGGGACTCTGGGGCCAACGTCCTGACTTTC

size: -
V: TRBV3-1/TRBV3-2
D: -
J: TRBJ2-7
CDR3: CASSQDIPRGSYEQYF
DNA: TGTGCCAGCAGCCAAGATATTCCGCGGGGCTCCTACGAGCAGTACTTC

size: -
V: TRBV9
D: -
J: TRBJ1-1
CDR3: CASSPGGGWRVAFF
DNA: TGTGCCAGCAGCCCCGGAGGTGGCTGGAGAGTAGCTTTCTTT

size: -
V: TRBV5-1
D: -
J: TRBJ2-2
CDR3: CASSFAGGRGGTGELFF
DNA: TGCGCCAGCAGCTTCGCTGGGGGCCGGGGTGGGACCGGGGAGCTGTTTTTT

size: -
V: TRBV12-3/TRBV12-4
D: -
J: TRBJ1-1
CDR3: CATRQLTGTEAFF
DNA: TGTGCCACCAGGCAATTGACTGGCACTGAAGCTTTCTTT

size: -
V: TRBV13
D: TRBD1
J: TRBJ2-1
CDR3: CASSLGTGGFNEQFF
DNA: TGTGCCAGCAGCTTAGGGACAGGGGGCTTCAATGAGCAGTTCTTC

size: few
V: TRBV2
D: TRBD1
J: TRBJ1-2
CDR3: CASSEAGTGDGYTF
DNA: TGTGCCAGCAGTGAAGCTGGGACAGGGGATGGCTACACCTTC

size: -
V: TRBV27
D: TRBD1
J: TRBJ1-5
CDR3: CASSLLSRDGRGGQPQHF
DNA: TGTGCCAGCAGTTTATTGTCCAGGGATGGCAGGGGGGGCCAGCCCCAGCATTTT

size: -
V: TRBV2
D: -
J: TRBJ1-3
CDR3: CASSVTSGAGNTIYF
DNA: TGTGCCAGCAGTGTAACCTCAGGCGCTGGAAACACCATATATTTT

size: -
V: TRBV5-5
D: -
J: TRBJ1-1
CDR3: CASTPPMNTEAFF
DNA: TGTGCCAGCACCCCCCCGATGAACACTGAAGCTTTCTTT

size: -
V: TRBV4-1
D: -
J: TRBJ2-7
CDR3: CASSPLPAGNYEQYF
DNA: TGCGCCAGCAGCCCCCTCCCGGCAGGGAACTACGAGCAGTACTTC

size: -
V: TRBV7-3
D: -
J: TRBJ2-2
CDR3: CASSLSVDTGELFF
DNA: TGTGCCAGCAGCTTAAGCGTTGACACCGGGGAGCTGTTTTTT

size: -
V: TRBV6-1
D: TRBD1
J: TRBJ1-2
CDR3: CASREAAGTAKLYGYTF
DNA: TGTGCCAGCAGAGAAGCCGCCGGGACAGCAAAACTCTATGGCTACACCTTC

size: -
V: TRBV12-3/TRBV12-4
D: -
J: TRBJ1-5
CDR3: CASSLPGQQPQHF
DNA: TGTGCCAGCAGTTTACCGGGCCAACAGCCCCAGCATTTT

size: -
V: TRBV5-5
D: -
J: TRBJ1-2
CDR3: CASSLRDGGYTF
DNA: TGTGCCAGCAGCCTAAGGGACGGCGGCTACACCTTC

size: many
V: TRBV27
D: -
J: TRBJ1-5
CDR3: CASSPLEYSNQPQHF
DNA: TGTGCCAGCAGTCCCCTCGAATATAGCAATCAGCCCCAGCATTTT

size: -
V: TRBV13
D: TRBD2
J: TRBJ2-3
CDR3: CASSLGGLAPSTDTQYF
DNA: TGTGCCAGCAGCTTAGGGGGACTAGCGCCTAGCACAGATACGCAGTATTTT

size: -
V: TRBV3-1/TRBV3-2
D: -
J: TRBJ1-2
CDR3: CASSQSEVNYGYTF
DNA: TGTGCCAGCAGCCAGAGCGAGGTCAACTATGGCTACACCTTC

size: -
V: TRBV6-6
D: -
J: TRBJ1-5
CDR3: CASSRSGGVGDQPQHF
DNA: TGTGCCAGCAGTCGATCTGGGGGTGTGGGTGATCAGCCCCAGCATTTT

size: -
V: TRBV25-1
D: TRBD1
J: TRBJ1-2
CDR3: CASSSGRTGNYGYTF
DNA: TGTGCCAGCAGTTCGGGAAGGACAGGGAACTATGGCTACACCTTC

size: -
V: TRBV29-1
D: -
J: TRBJ1-4
CDR3: CSVGWGMGEKLFF
DNA: TGCAGCGTTGGATGGGGGATGGGTGAAAAACTGTTTTTT

size: few
V: TRBV11-2
D: TRBD1
J: TRBJ1-6
CDR3: CASSLQGANNSPLHF
DNA: TGTGCCAGCAGCTTACAGGGGGCAAACAATTCACCCCTCCACTTT

size: once
V: TRBV6-1
D: TRBD2
J: TRBJ2-1
CDR3: CASSEEAGGPNEQFF
DNA: TGTGCCAGCAGTGAAGAAGCGGGGGGGCCCAATGAGCAGTTCTTC

size: -
V: TRBV2
D: TRBD1
J: TRBJ1-5
CDR3: CASSDRGLGNQPQHF
DNA: TGTGCCAGCAGTGACAGGGGGCTGGGCAATCAGCCCCAGCATTTT

size: -
V: TRBV27
D: -
J: TRBJ2-5
CDR3: CASSADLQETQYF
DNA: TGTGCCAGCAGCGCGGACCTCCAAGAGACCCAGTACTTC

size: few
V: TRBV5-1
D: -
J: TRBJ1-1
CDR3: CASSLIAMNTEAFF
DNA: TGCGCCAGCAGCTTAATCGCCATGAACACTGAAGCTTTCTTT

size: -
V: TRBV7-2
D: -
J: TRBJ2-5
CDR3: CASSFQRGTGETQYF
DNA: TGTGCCAGCAGCTTTCAACGCGGGACCGGGGAGACCCAGTACTTC

size: -
V: TRBV15
D: TRBD2
J: TRBJ2-5
CDR3: CATSRYSGGGETQYF
DNA: TGTGCCACCAGCAGATATAGCGGGGGGGGAGAGACCCAGTACTTC

size: -
V: TRBV7-9
D: -
J: TRBJ1-5
CDR3: CASSSLNSNQPQHF
DNA: TGTGCCAGCAGTTCGCTGAATAGCAATCAGCCCCAGCATTTT